The 30 T cell receptor beta chains presented below share a single source sample, sequenced in a study of blood T cell repertoires in COVID-19. Method: immunoSEQ multiplex PCR; TCRdb's copy keeps in-frame clones and lacks some. The data contain some 310,000 clones, roughly 87% of them singletons. Sequencing was carried out using peripheral blood. All receptors come from a man between 45 and 60 years old with active or convalescent COVID-19.

The chain has TRBV28 and TRBJ1-5, with 9 bases identical to TRBD1. Germline loops: CDR1 MDHEN, CDR2 SYDVKM. The junction had 6 bases not matched to a gene; V was cut back by 4 bases and J by 2 bases. The CDR3 is 16 amino acids. CDR3 sequence (DNA): TGTGCCAGCAGTTCTTTGGACAGGGGCGGCAATCAGCCCCAGCATTTT. Amino acid sequence: CASSSLDRGGNQPQHF.

The chain recombines TRBV5-1 with TRBJ2-7, with D maybe TRBD1 (6 bases). V was cut by 4 bases and J by 6 bases, with 20 bases left in between. Germline V gene sequence: CDR1 SGHRS, CDR2 YFSETQ. This CDR3 comprises 15 residues. The CDR3 reads CASSRGSRTVTEQYF. In nucleotides, the CDR3 is TGCGCCAGCAGCAGGGGTTCTCGGACAGTGACCGAGCAGTACTTC.

The rearrangement joins TRBV5-8 to TRBJ1-5, with 9 bases identical to TRBD1. Germline loops: CDR1 SGHTS, CDR2 YDEGEE. With 0 bases clipped from V and 2 bases from J, the junction kept 3 bases outside the gene matches. The CDR3 spans 16 residues. DNA of the CDR3: TGTGCCAGCAGCTTGGCGGGGACAGGGCGCAATCAGCCCCAGCATTTT. It translates to CASSLAGTGRNQPQHF.

The rearrangement uses TRBV19 and TRBJ2-2, with 7 bases identical to TRBD1. The CDR3 runs to 16 residues. In germline, CDR1 is LNHDA, CDR2 SQIVND (reference sequence). Trimming cost V 6 bases and J 0 bases; bases outside gene matches: 7. CDR3 loop: CASSPLGTANTGELFF. CDR3 in DNA: TGTGCCAGTAGCCCACTTGGGACAGCGAACACCGGGGAGCTGTTTTTT.

The V gene is TRBV5-5, the J gene TRBJ1-1; D gene unclear. The CDR3 has 12 amino acids. CDR1 is SGHKS and CDR2 is YYEKEE in the germline V gene (reference sequence). Trimming stripped 7 bases from V and 1 base from J, with 8 bases between. CDR3 sequence: CASHYRNTEAFF. The CDR3 DNA follows: TGTGCCAGCCATTACAGGAACACTGAAGCTTTCTTT.

This chain links TRBV5-8 with TRBJ1-1; D might be TRBD1 (6 bases). Germline V CDR1 and CDR2: SGHTS, YDEGEE. V was clipped by 2 bases and J by 4 bases, with 9 bases between them. The CDR3 has 13 amino acids. The CDR3 spells CASSLGGFTEAFF. The CDR3 DNA follows: TGTGCCAGCAGCTTAGGGGGTTTCACTGAAGCTTTCTTT.

V and J are TRBV6-2 or TRBV6-3 and TRBJ2-5; possibly TRBD2 for D (6 bases). V was clipped by 6 bases and J by 3 bases, with 14 bases between them. The CDR3 extends over 14 amino acids. The germline CDR1 and CDR2 sequences are MNHEY and SVGEGT. DNA for the CDR3: TGTGCCAGCAGCCGCCACGCGGGGAAAGAGACCCAGTACTTC. This encodes CASSRHAGKETQYF.

The chain has TRBV30 and TRBJ2-1; 7 nucleotides match TRBD1. The CDR3 loop spans 20 amino acids. Germline CDR1 and CDR2: GTSNPN and SVGIG (reference sequence). V shed 0 bases and J 3 bases; nucleotides not matched to a gene: 20. In DNA form, the CDR3 reads TGTGCCTGGAGTGTATTCCGACAGGGCGGAAGGGCGGCGGGCTACAATGAGCAGTTCTTC. This sequence encodes CAWSVFRQGGRAAGYNEQFF.

The genes are TRBV29-1 and TRBJ1-3; no clear D gene. Trimming cost V 8 bases and J 8 bases, with 13 bases left between them. The CDR3 covers 11 residues. Germline V gene lookup returns CDR1 SQVTM and CDR2 ANQGSEA. The CDR3 sequence: CSLKSGDTIYF. CDR3 in DNA: TGCAGCCTAAAAAGCGGAGACACCATATATTTT. The full variable domain, rest sourced from reference TRBV29-1 and TRBJ1-3, is SAVISQKPSRDICQRGTSLTIQCQVDSQVTMMFWYRQQPGQSLTLIATANQGSEATYESGFVIDKFPISRPNLTFSTLTVSNMSPEDSSIYLCSLKSGDTIYFGEGSWLTVV.

This chain joins TRBV10-2 and TRBJ2-2, with 8 bases that match TRBD2. V was clipped by 6 bases and J by 0 bases; unmatched bases: 3. Germline loops: CDR1 WSHSY, CDR2 SAAADI. This CDR3 spans 15 amino acids. The CDR3 reads CASREAGANTGELFF. The CDR3 DNA reads as TGCGCCAGCAGGGAAGCGGGAGCGAACACCGGGGAGCTGTTTTTT.

The V call is TRBV29-1, the J call TRBJ2-7; 7 positions agree with TRBD2. The CDR3 spans 14 residues. Germline V gene data show CDR1 as SQVTM and CDR2 as ANQGSEA. V lost 7 bases, J lost 4 bases, and 13 bases stayed unmatched. The CDR3: CSATFKGGSYEQYF. The CDR3 DNA reads TGCAGCGCCACTTTCAAGGGAGGGAGTTACGAGCAGTACTTC.

This clone appeared once. The chain uses TRBV6-5 and TRBJ2-4; the D is unclear. V was clipped by 0 bases and J by 1 base, with 10 bases between them. CDR1 is MNHEY, CDR2 SVGAGI, per germline. This CDR3 contains 16 residues. CDR3 protein: CASSYSGDTAKNIQYF. CDR3 nucleotide sequence: TGTGCCAGCAGTTACTCCGGCGACACGGCCAAAAACATTCAGTACTTC.

This rearrangement joins TRBV7-9 to TRBJ1-2; unclear D gene. In germline, CDR1 is SEHNR, CDR2 FQNEAQ (reference sequence). Trimming stripped 4 bases from V and 6 bases from J, with 21 bases between. The CDR3 consists of 16 residues. In DNA, the CDR3 is TGTGCCAGCAGCTCTACTGCCCCAGACTCCAGCGATGGCTACACCTTC. It specifies CASSSTAPDSSDGYTF. The full variable domain, with the rest looked up from reference TRBV7-9 and TRBJ1-2, is DTGVSQNPRHKITKRGQNVTFRCDPISEHNRLYWYRQTLGQGPEFLTYFQNEAQLEKSRLLSDRFSAERPKGSFSTLEIQRTEQGDSAMYLCASSSTAPDSSDGYTFGSGTRLTVV.

This rearrangement joins TRBV30 to TRBJ1-1; D unclear. The length of the CDR3 is 11 residues. The V gene's germline CDR1 is GTSNPN and CDR2 SVGIG (reference sequence). The germline V and J ends were trimmed by 2 bases and 5 bases, with 6 bases remaining between them. The CDR3 loop reads CAWSPLTEAFF. CDR3 nucleotides: TGTGCCTGGAGTCCACTGACTGAAGCTTTCTTT. Full variable domain (outside the CDR3, taken from reference TRBV30 and TRBJ1-1): SQTIHQWPATLVQPVGSPLSLECTVEGTSNPNLYWYRQAAGRGLQLLFYSVGIGQISSEVPQNLSASRPQDRQFILSSKKLLLSDSGFYLCAWSPLTEAFFGQGTRLTVV.

For this clone: The identical CDR3 is also encoded by other nucleotide sequences in the sample. This sequence joins TRBV28 and TRBJ2-4; 10 bases align to TRBD1. Germline loops: CDR1 MDHEN, CDR2 SYDVKM. There are 15 residues in the CDR3. Unmatched junction bases numbered 4, after V lost 2 bases and J lost 6 bases. The CDR3 sequence is CASSLPGQGRNIQYF. The CDR3 DNA reads TGTGCCAGCAGTTTACCGGGACAGGGGAGAAACATTCAGTACTTC.

The rearrangement joins TRBV9 to TRBJ1-6; 9 nucleotides match TRBD1. The junction had 5 bases not matched to a gene; V was cut back by 3 bases and J by 10 bases. The CDR3 extends over 14 amino acids. Germline loops: CDR1 SGDLS, CDR2 YYNGEE. The CDR3 DNA reads as TGTGCCAGCAGCGCCGGACAGGGGACGTCACCCCTCCACTTT. Translated, it gives CASSAGQGTSPLHF.

The chain employs TRBV29-1 and TRBJ2-1; TRBD1 matches 7 bases. This CDR3 has 17 amino acids. Germline values: CDR1 SQVTM, CDR2 ANQGSEA. The junction had 11 bases not matched to a gene; V was cut back by 0 bases and J by 3 bases. The DNA for the CDR3 is TGCAGCGTTGAAGACGGTGGACGACAGGGTTACTACAATGAGCAGTTCTTC. This translates into CSVEDGGRQGYYNEQFF.

V is TRBV2 and J is TRBJ1-2; 7 positions match TRBD1. Trimming removed 9 bases from V and 3 bases from J; junction bases left unmatched: 7. The CDR3 has 13 residues. Germline-derived CDR1 and CDR2 are SNHLY and FYNNEI. Here the CDR3 DNA reads TGTGCCAGTACAGAGGGGGCGGACTATGGCTACACCTTC. Translating gives CASTEGADYGYTF.

The V gene is TRBV7-9, the J gene TRBJ2-7; a possible D gene is TRBD2 (6 bases). CDR3 length: 15 residues. V lost 3 bases and J 5 bases, leaving 17 bases between the germline ends. Germline V gene sequence: CDR1 SEHNR, CDR2 FQNEAQ (reference sequence). The CDR3 nucleotides read TGTGCCAGCAGCTTTGAAGCGGGCCGGTCCGACGAGCAGTACTTC. Residues: CASSFEAGRSDEQYF.

This clone was detected only once. The V gene is TRBV6-2 or TRBV6-3, the J gene TRBJ2-3, with 9 bases that match TRBD2. V lost 3 bases and J lost 7; bases outside the gene matches: 8. Germline V gene sequence: CDR1 MNHEY, CDR2 SVGEGT. The CDR3 is made up of 15 amino acids. CDR3 loop: CASSYRAGGPNTQYF. The CDR3 bases are TGTGCCAGCAGTTATAGGGCGGGGGGGCCAAATACGCAGTATTTT.

V gene TRBV14 combines with J gene TRBJ1-1; D ambiguous. The germline V and J ends were trimmed by 1 base and 11 bases, with 11 bases remaining between them. Germline CDR1 reads SGHDN; CDR2 reads FVKESK. The CDR3 has 12 residues. CDR3 coding DNA: TGTGCCAGCAGCCAAGGGCGGGTGGTGGCTTTCTTT. Residues: CASSQGRVVAFF.

This chain connects TRBV7-2 to TRBJ1-6; D is possibly TRBD1 (5 bases). The V gene lost 4 bases and the J gene lost 7 bases, with 11 bases spanning the gap. CDR1 SGHTA and CDR2 FQGNSA come from the germline V gene. There are 14 residues in the CDR3. DNA for the CDR3: TGTGCCAGCAGCTGGACAAGGGGAAATTCACCCCTCCACTTT. As protein: CASSWTRGNSPLHF.

The gene calls are TRBV4-3 and TRBJ1-5; D may be TRBD1 (5 bases). CDR1 is LGHNA and CDR2 is YSLEER in the germline V gene. The CDR3 is 16 amino acids. The V end was cut by 0 bases, the J end by 3 bases, with 12 bases between. This CDR3 reads CASSQDATVDNQPQHF. The CDR3, as DNA: TGCGCCAGCAGCCAAGATGCGACAGTAGACAATCAGCCCCAGCATTTT.

The chain uses TRBV7-9 and TRBJ1-1, with a possible D match to TRBD1 (5 bases). This CDR3 is 14 amino acids long. V lost 5 bases, J lost 1 base, and 11 bases lay in between. The germline CDR1 and CDR2 sequences are SEHNR and FQNEAQ (reference sequence). As DNA, the CDR3 is TGTGCCAGCAGCCCCCCGGGGGGGAACACTGAAGCTTTCTTT. This sequence encodes CASSPPGGNTEAFF.

J is TRBJ1-1 and V is TRBV5-6, with D perhaps matching TRBD1 (6 bases). Deletions cut 5 bases from V and 2 bases from J, with 7 bases between. Germline assignment: CDR1 SGHDT and CDR2 YYEEEE. This CDR3 region has 12 residues. The CDR3 DNA sequence: TGTGCCAGCAGGGACAGTAACACTGAAGCTTTCTTT. It codes for CASRDSNTEAFF.

On this clone itself: No DNA is shown, since the ends of the CDR3 on it are uncertain; the CDR3 is the one TCRdb lists. The CDR3 region is CATSDLQNGSSSGDEQYF. The V gene is TRBV24-1, the J gene TRBJ2-7; the table's D call, TRBD2, has no DNA check behind it. The CDR3 extends over 18 residues, inclusive of both ends. The V gene's germline CDR1 is KGHDR and CDR2 SFDVKD.

The chain combines TRBV9 with TRBJ1-4; D is undetermined. V lost 4 bases and J 0 bases, leaving 7 bases between the germline ends. This CDR3 is 14 amino acids long. Germline CDR1 reads SGDLS; CDR2 reads YYNGEE. The CDR3 DNA follows: TGTGCCAGCAGCTCCGGGGCAACTAATGAAAAACTGTTTTTT. The encoded protein is CASSSGATNEKLFF.

V and J are TRBV6-6 and TRBJ2-1; 15 bases agree with TRBD2. Germline values: CDR1 MNHNY, CDR2 SVGAGI (reference sequence). V shed 5 bases and J 3 bases; nucleotides not matched to a gene: 11. The CDR3 extends over 19 amino acids. CDR3 DNA: TGTGCCAGCAGTCAGGGAGGACTAGCGGGGGGGTACCTCTACAATGAGCAGTTCTTC. Residues: CASSQGGLAGGYLYNEQFF.

This clone was counted between two and nine times. This CDR3 is CASRRGGGPYNEQFF. The CDR3 DNA is TGTGCCAGCAGGCGGGGCGGGGGACCCTACAATGAGCAGTTCTTC. The rearrangement links TRBV6-4 to TRBJ2-1, with 7 nucleotides matching TRBD2. V shed 6 bases and J 2 bases; nucleotides not matched to a gene: 7. CDR3 length equals 15 residues. Per the germline V gene, CDR1 is MRHNA and CDR2 is SNTAGT.

This clone was observed a handful of times. This chain uses TRBV7-2 with TRBJ2-1, with D possibly TRBD1 on 6 matching bases. Germline CDR1 and CDR2: SGHTA and FQGNSA. Trimming took 5 bases from V and 2 from J, leaving 7 bases between them. The CDR3 is 13 amino acids. For the CDR3, the DNA is TGTGCCAGCAGCACAGGGCCCTACAATGAGCAGTTCTTC. Translation: CASSTGPYNEQFF.